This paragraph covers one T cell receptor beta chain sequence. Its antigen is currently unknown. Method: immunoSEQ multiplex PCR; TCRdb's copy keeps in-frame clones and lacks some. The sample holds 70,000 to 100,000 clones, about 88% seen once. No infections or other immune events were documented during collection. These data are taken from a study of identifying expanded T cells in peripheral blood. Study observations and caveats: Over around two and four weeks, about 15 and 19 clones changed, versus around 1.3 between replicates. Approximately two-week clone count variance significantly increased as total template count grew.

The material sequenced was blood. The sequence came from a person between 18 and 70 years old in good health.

The CDR3 region is CASSPRDSSSYNSPLHF. The CDR3 bases are TGTGCCAGCAGTCCCAGGGACAGTAGCTCCTATAATTCACCCCTCCACTTT. The chain links TRBV9 to TRBJ1-6; TRBD1 matches 7 bases. Germline CDR1 reads SGDLS; CDR2 reads YYNGEE. J gave up 0 bases and V 5 bases, and 8 bases lay outside the gene matches. The CDR3 sequence is 17 residues long.